This T cell receptor (beta chain) was sequenced in a study of chemoradiotherapy in HPV16-positive cancers. Repeated repertoire sampling spanned the course of chemoradiotherapy. Generated by immunoSEQ multiplex PCR, the TCRdb table keeps only in-frame clones and is missing some. The sample shows 10,000 or so clones, roughly 84% of them seen only once. CDR3 length: 19 amino acids. The germline V gene encodes CDR1 MNHEY and CDR2 SMNVEV (reference sequence). J gave up 0 bases and V 4 bases, and 11 bases lay outside the gene matches. Here the sequenced sample was blood, taken from a patient who underwent chemoradiotherapy. The genes are TRBV27 and TRBJ2-4; TRBD2 matches 11 bases. This clonotype originated in a human donor with HPV-associated anogenital cancer. Here the CDR3 DNA reads TGTGCCAGCAGTTCACCACTTCTAGCGGGGGGCCAAGCCAAAAACATTCAGTACTTC. Its translation: CASSSPLLAGGQAKNIQYF.